This entry lists 21 T cell receptor beta chains sequenced from one sample in a study of blood T cell repertoires in COVID-19. Libraries were prepared by immunoSEQ multiplex PCR; TCRdb keeps only in-frame clonotypes and omits some of them. The sample lists approximately 290,000 clones, about four fifths occurring once. The specimen was peripheral blood. The receptors come from a person aged 65 to 85 with COVID-19, enrolled during active disease.

This CDR3 is CASNPLGRQGPFSAQHF. CDR3 sequence (DNA): TGTGCCAGTAACCCCCTCGGTAGACAGGGACCATTTTCCGCCCAGCATTTT. This chain joins TRBV19 and TRBJ1-5, with 7 nucleotides matching TRBD1. Germline-derived CDR1 and CDR2 are LNHDA and SQIVND (reference sequence). Trimming took 7 bases from V and 11 from J; bases not matched to a gene: 23. The CDR3 is 17 amino acids. Full variable domain (remainder filled in from reference TRBV19 and TRBJ1-5): DGGITQSPKYLFRKEGQNVTLSCEQNLNHDAMYWYRQDPGQGLRLIYYSQIVNDFQKGDIAEGYSVSREKKESFPLTVTSAQKNPTAFYLCASNPLGRQGPFSAQHFGDGTRLSIL.

This chain connects TRBV7-2 to TRBJ1-1; D possibly corresponds to TRBD1 (6 bases). Germline-derived CDR1 and CDR2 are SGHTA and FQGNSA. The V end lost 4 bases, the J end lost 10 bases, and 16 bases lay between the germline ends. This CDR3 is 13 amino acids long. The CDR3 sequence is CASSSRTDSGAFF. The CDR3 DNA reads as TGTGCCAGCAGCTCCCGGACAGACAGTGGAGCTTTCTTT.

This clone was detected only a few times. The rearrangement uses TRBV7-6 and TRBJ2-7; 7 positions agree with TRBD2. The CDR3 spans 13 residues. Germline V lookup: CDR1 SGHVS, CDR2 FNYEAQ. V shed 3 bases and J 2 bases; nucleotides not matched to a gene: 1. Written as DNA, the CDR3 is TGTGCCAGCAGCTTCGGACTAGCCTACGAGCAGTACTTC. Its protein is CASSFGLAYEQYF.

The chain joins TRBV6-5 to TRBJ2-7; D is uncertain. The CDR3 spans 15 residues. V lost 0 bases, J lost 3 bases, and 12 bases lay in between. Germline V gene data show CDR1 as MNHEY and CDR2 as SVGAGI. The CDR3, as DNA: TGTGCCAGCAGTTACTCGAGAGATACCCGCTACGAGCAGTACTTC. It is translated as CASSYSRDTRYEQYF.

The chain combines TRBV4-3 with TRBJ1-2; TRBD1 matches at 9 bases. This CDR3 contains 20 residues. The trim removed 1 base at V and 4 bases at J, leaving 19 bases unmatched. The germline V gene encodes CDR1 LGHNA and CDR2 YSLEER. CDR3 amino acids: CASSQADRGGSSSTSYGYTF. CDR3 bases: TGCGCCAGCAGCCAAGCGGACAGGGGAGGTAGTTCGTCCACCTCCTATGGCTACACCTTC.

This clone was detected a few times. V is TRBV12-1 and J is TRBJ2-2; the D call TRBD2 from the table was never checked on the DNA. TRBV12-1 is a listed pseudogene. The CDR3 is 15 amino acids. The CDR3 is CASKASGSFTGELFF. CDR3 nucleotide sequence: TGTGCCAGCAAGGCTAGCGGGAGTTTTACCGGGGAGCTGTTTTTT.

V gene TRBV27 combines with J gene TRBJ2-3; 7 nucleotides line up with TRBD2. J was trimmed by 4 bases and V by 2 bases; bases with no gene match: 21. The CDR3 totals 20 residues. CDR1 and CDR2 (germline): MNHEY, SMNVEV (reference sequence). The CDR3 is CASSLQVMGGRGRWSDTQYF. CDR3 nucleotide sequence: TGTGCCAGCAGTTTACAGGTTATGGGCGGGAGAGGAAGGTGGTCAGATACGCAGTATTTT.

The table lists this clone with a few counts. The genes are TRBV6-5 and TRBJ2-2; weak D call: TRBD2 (5 bases). V was pared by 11 bases and J by 2 bases, with 15 bases between. Germline V CDR1 and CDR2: MNHEY, SVGAGI. There are 14 residues in the CDR3. CDR3 sequence reads: CALQRRYNTGELFF. The CDR3 DNA sequence: TGTGCCTTGCAGCGGCGGTATAACACCGGGGAGCTGTTTTTT.

Here the CDR3 DNA reads TGCGCCAGCAGCCAAGATCTAGCGGGAGTGAATGAGCAGTTCTTC. It is translated as CASSQDLAGVNEQFF. The rearrangement uses TRBV4-3 and TRBJ2-1, with TRBD2 matching over 10 bases. The CDR3 runs to 15 residues. V dropped 0 bases and J dropped 7; count of bases not matched to a gene: 3. In germline, CDR1 is LGHNA, CDR2 YSLEER.

Concerning this clone itself: The sample contains more than one DNA sequence encoding this CDR3. The chain uses TRBV9 and TRBJ2-2, with 7 bases aligning to TRBD2. The junction had 1 base not matched to a gene; V was cut back by 1 base and J by 1 base. Germline V lookup: CDR1 SGDLS, CDR2 YYNGEE. The CDR3 loop spans 15 amino acids. The CDR3 region has the DNA TGTGCCAGCAGCGTATCGGGGGGGAACACCGGGGAGCTGTTTTTT. Its protein product is CASSVSGGNTGELFF.

V gene TRBV5-4 combines with J gene TRBJ2-7; a possible D gene is TRBD1 (6 bases). The CDR3 runs 15 residues. V gave up 4 bases and J gave up 3 bases, with 17 bases separating them. Germline lookup yields CDR1 SGHNT and CDR2 YYREEE (reference sequence). The CDR3 bases are TGTGCCAGCAGCCTAACAGGGCGGATCCGCTACGAGCAGTACTTC. As protein: CASSLTGRIRYEQYF.

The chain couples TRBV5-6 to TRBJ2-3; D may be TRBD1 (5 bases). Trimming stripped 2 bases from V and 6 bases from J, with 22 bases between. Germline values: CDR1 SGHDT, CDR2 YYEEEE. The CDR3 has 17 residues. CDR3 region: CASSFRAGRTTRDTQYF. The CDR3, as DNA: TGTGCCAGCAGCTTTCGGGCAGGGCGGACCACACGGGATACGCAGTATTTT.

The V gene is TRBV7-2, the J gene TRBJ1-3; D possibly corresponds to TRBD1 (5 bases). Trimming removed 6 bases from V and 4 bases from J, with 10 bases in between. CDR3 length: 13 amino acids. Germline-derived CDR1 and CDR2 are SGHTA and FQGNSA. CDR3 nucleotides: TGTGCCAGCAGGTTTCCAGGGGGAAACACCATATATTTT. This gives the protein CASRFPGGNTIYF.

CDR3: CASSQDWAGYNEQFF. Here the CDR3 DNA reads TGTGCCAGCAGCCAAGATTGGGCGGGGTACAATGAGCAGTTCTTC. This chain uses TRBV3-1 (or the pseudogene TRBV3-2) with TRBJ2-1, with a tentative D call TRBD2 (6 bases). The V and J ends lost 0 bases and 4 bases respectively, with 10 bases between them. Germline V CDR1 and CDR2: LGHDT, YNNKEL (reference sequence). The CDR3 covers 15 residues.

This clone was seen only a few times. The V gene is TRBV28, the J gene TRBJ2-1; 7 nucleotides align to TRBD2. Trimming took 9 bases from V and 8 from J; bases not matched to a gene: 19. The CDR3 contains 16 residues. CDR1 and CDR2 from the germline V gene are MDHEN and SYDVKM. The CDR3 here is CASTSVGPGGSDEQFF. In nucleotides, the CDR3 is TGTGCCAGTACTTCAGTTGGGCCGGGAGGTTCAGATGAGCAGTTCTTC. The full variable domain, completed using reference TRBV28 and TRBJ2-1, is DVKVTQSSRYLVKRTGEKVFLECVQDMDHENMFWYRQDPGLGLRLIYFSYDVKMKEKGDIPEGYSVSREKKERFSLILESASTNQTSMYLCASTSVGPGGSDEQFFGPGTRLTVL.

The chain has TRBV5-1 and TRBJ1-1; D remains ambiguous. The V gene lost 4 bases and the J gene lost 1 base, with 14 bases spanning the gap. The CDR3 is 15 amino acids. Germline V gives CDR1 SGHRS, CDR2 YFSETQ. As DNA, the CDR3 is TGCGCCAGCAGCCCCTTGGGCCGATCGAACACTGAAGCTTTCTTT. It specifies CASSPLGRSNTEAFF.

Turning to this clone: Since a much larger clone is just one base distant, this may be a read error. This chain joins TRBV7-8 and TRBJ1-6; no firm D call. Germline V gives CDR1 SGHVS, CDR2 FQNEAQ. This CDR3 is 15 amino acids long. V was clipped by 1 base and J by 0 bases, with 4 bases between them. CDR3 protein: CASSLGSSYNSPLHF. CDR3 nucleotide sequence: TGTGCCAGCAGCTTAGGGAGCTCCTATAATTCACCCCTCCACTTT.

This chain links TRBV2 with TRBJ2-5, with TRBD1 matching 7 bases. The CDR3 is 16 amino acids. J gave up 4 bases and V 2 bases, and 10 bases lay outside the gene matches. Germline loops: CDR1 SNHLY, CDR2 FYNNEI. The CDR3 loop reads CASSESRGFLGETQYF. The CDR3 DNA is TGTGCCAGCAGTGAATCCAGGGGGTTCTTAGGAGAGACCCAGTACTTC.

The J gene is TRBJ1-3, the V gene TRBV7-2; possible D gene TRBD1, 6 bases. Per the germline V gene, CDR1 is SGHTA and CDR2 is FQGNSA. Trimming removed 0 bases at V and 0 bases at J, with 9 bases between. The CDR3 is 16 residues long. The CDR3 protein is CASSLAGRGSGNTIYF. CDR3 nucleotides: TGTGCCAGCAGCTTAGCGGGCAGGGGCTCTGGAAACACCATATATTTT.

This chain uses TRBV2 with TRBJ1-1; D unresolved. Trimming removed 8 bases from V and 2 bases from J, with 18 bases in between. The germline CDR1 and CDR2 sequences are SNHLY and FYNNEI. The CDR3 consists of 15 residues. CDR3 DNA sequence: TGTGCCAGCTGTGCGGACTTCACAGTAAACACTGAAGCTTTCTTT. This codes for CASCADFTVNTEAFF.

The chain couples TRBV9 to TRBJ2-1, with TRBD2 matching 12 bases. Germline values: CDR1 SGDLS, CDR2 YYNGEE. The CDR3 sequence is 18 residues long. V was clipped by 3 bases and J by 2 bases; unmatched bases: 9. CDR3: CASSAAHASGRAYNEQFF. Here the CDR3 DNA reads TGTGCCAGCAGCGCGGCGCATGCTAGCGGGAGGGCCTACAATGAGCAGTTCTTC.